This T cell receptor (beta chain) was captured in a study of T cell responses to AZD1222 COVID-19 vaccine (dated by TCRdb to 2020 to 2022). For context, the study as a whole: Because spike-specific TCR depth and breadth did not differ between the two schedules, AZD1222 recipients who got a second dose at roughly 4 weeks were pooled with those who got a second dose at roughly 12 weeks. TCR sequencing covered 230 to 250 trial participants: 200 to 220 given two doses of AZD1222 and about 26 given two doses of MenACWY control vaccine. Trial participants were enrolled into age subgroups of 18-55, 56-69 and 70-plus years, which contained about 160, 30 and 59 TCR-sequenced participants, respectively.

Remarks on this clone: Its binding antigen is unknown. Base qualities are not provided; no much larger clone lies one nucleotide away.

The CDR3 regions of human TCRbeta chains were subjected to immunosequencing. As for how the authors treated the data: TCRs in the repertoires were compared against a reference library of SARS-CoV-2-specific TCRs that had been generated with the MIRA antigen-specificity platform. Breadth was defined as the fraction of unique TCRs that were SARS-CoV-2-associated, and depth was defined as the fraction of total T cells that were SARS-CoV-2-associated. Using the MIRA data, every spike-specific TCR was mapped to the spike region that the TCR reacted to and assigned to either a CD4 or a CD8 class. Log10-transformed breadth and depth values were compared by one-way ANOVA with Sidak's multiple comparisons tests. TCRdb obtained this table from immuneACCESS and retained in-frame rearrangements with V and J assigned. These tables miss some clones; where compared with another copy, unresolved V genes account for less than half of the shortfall, and the remainder is unexplained. From that table come the V and J calls and clone size; the DNA was used to work out D and trimming. The sample yields 50,000 to 65,000 clones; about 90% were counted once. The top ten clonotypes cover around 5% of the sample.

The research as a whole found: CD4 TCRs associated with the vaccine covered the entire spike protein, and the dominant responses were in regions 160-218 and 743-854. Conclusions about previously exposed vaccinees were limited because only a handful of AZD1222 recipients were SARS-CoV-2 seropositive at baseline. Participants were mostly white British and included more females than males, and it was suggested by the authors that clonal diversity may have been underestimated. After two AZD1222 doses, both the breadth and the depth of spike-specific TCRs were significantly higher than at day 0 and than in MenACWY recipients. In the small 56-69-year group, the increase in depth fell short of significance, most likely because of low power. No day 14 peak-response samples were available, so repertoires were characterized only after the peak T cell response. Reportedly, close to half of the unique spike-specific TCRs recognized epitopes lying outside the regions that are mutated in the B.1.351 and B.1.1.7 variants.

What the time point label conveys for this sample: baseline before first vaccination. Samples from vaccinated people were obtained from the UK trials COV001 and COV002, which included a single-blind randomized controlled phase 2/3 trial of AZD1222 (ChAdOx1 nCoV-19) in healthy adults. For TCRbeta chain sequencing, PBMC samples were collected from trial participants at day 0 and at day 28 after the second dose. Per the germline V gene, KGHSH is the CDR1 and LQKENI is the CDR2. Measured from the cysteine to the phenylalanine, the CDR3 is 16 residues long. CDR3 DNA only is kept here, 48 bases in frame from base 1. After removal of 2 bases from V and 4 bases from J, the junction retains 3 bases not matched to a gene.

The receptor's source is an adult in good health. This specimen was peripheral blood, taken on day 0 of AZD1222 vaccination. Rearrangement joined TRBV18 to TRBJ1-5; TRBD1 agrees with 12 junctional bases. The DNA is as follows: TGTGCCAGCTCACCAGGGACAGGGGGCAGAAATCAGCCCCAGCATTTT. This gives the protein CASSPGTGGRNQPQHF.